A selection of T cell receptor beta chains follows, all from one sample in a study of identical twins. TCRdb re-analysed the 5' RACE reads in MiXCR, keeping a single row per CDR3 protein. Of about 720,000 distinct CDR3 sequences listed, 8.6% are singletons. These data also formed part of another study, on yellow fever vaccine responses in identical twins.

The specimen sequenced was PBMCs. Every receptor here comes from a woman between 18 and 29 years old in good health. CDR3s include the opening cysteine and the closing phenylalanine or tryptophan. D genes are given only for firm matches. Clone size, where shown, is once, few, many, or a class for clones that have expanded.

TRBV5-1,TRBD1,.,TRBJ2-3,CASMSKPTGGKNTQYF,TGCGCCAGCATGTCAAAACCGACAGGGGGCAAAAATACGCAGTATTTT
TRBV5-1,TRBD1,few,TRBJ2-3,CASTRTGGRADTQYF,TGCGCCAGCACCCGAACAGGGGGACGGGCAGATACGCAGTATTTT
TRBV4-3,TRBD1,many,TRBJ2-2,CASSQDWRGQGVLNTGELFF,TGCGCCAGCAGCCAAGATTGGAGGGGACAGGGGGTCCTTAACACCGGGGAGCTGTTTTTT
TRBV28,.,many,TRBJ2-3,CASSLRSALTDTQYF,TGTGCCAGCAGTCTCCGGTCCGCGCTCACAGATACGCAGTATTTT
TRBV5-1,.,few,TRBJ2-7,CASSFPGLDEQYF,TGCGCCAGCAGCTTTCCAGGGTTGGACGAGCAGTACTTC
TRBV12-3/TRBV12-4,TRBD1,few,TRBJ2-7,CASSTGGGRSYEQYF,TGTGCCAGCAGTACAGGGGGTGGTCGCTCCTACGAGCAGTACTTC
TRBV27,.,.,TRBJ2-1,CASRSDWSYYNEQFF,TGTGCCAGCAGATCGGACTGGTCCTACTACAATGAGCAGTTCTTC
TRBV28,TRBD1,few,TRBJ2-1,CASSTGTGLYNEQFF,TGTGCCAGCAGTACCGGGACAGGGTTGTACAATGAGCAGTTCTTC
TRBV9,.,many,TRBJ2-2,CASSVARMANTGELFF,TGTGCCAGCAGCGTAGCCCGGATGGCGAACACCGGGGAGCTGTTTTTT
TRBV29-1,.,many,TRBJ2-5,CSAVGGGGAETQYF,TGCAGCGCCGTTGGCGGAGGGGGCGCGGAGACCCAGTACTTC
TRBV30,.,few,TRBJ2-2,CAWSLDTTGELFF,TGTGCCTGGAGTCTGGACACCACCGGGGAGCTGTTTTTT
TRBV4-3,.,few,TRBJ2-1,CASSQEPEGEQFF,TGCGCCAGCAGCCAAGAACCGGAGGGTGAGCAGTTCTTC
TRBV25-1,.,few,TRBJ2-6,CASSDGGRTSGANVLTF,TGTGCCAGCAGTGATGGGGGACGGACCTCTGGGGCCAACGTCCTGACTTTC
TRBV9,TRBD2,.,TRBJ2-3,CASDGSPSGVGGTDTQYF,TGTGCCAGCGACGGTAGTCCTAGCGGGGTCGGCGGCACAGATACGCAGTATTTT
TRBV18,.,few,TRBJ1-4,CASSLTDSNEKLFF,TGTGCCAGCTCACTCACAGACTCTAATGAAAAACTGTTTTTT
TRBV18,.,few,TRBJ2-3,CASSPMLDTDTQYF,TGTGCCAGCTCACCAATGCTAGACACAGATACGCAGTATTTT
TRBV7-2,TRBD2,few,TRBJ2-7,CASSLPLAGRSSYEQYF,TGTGCCAGCAGCTTACCCTTAGCGGGGAGGAGCTCCTACGAGCAGTACTTC
TRBV4-1,TRBD1,.,TRBJ2-5,CASSQPKGTDQETQYF,TGCGCCAGCAGCCAACCCAAAGGGACAGATCAAGAGACCCAGTACTTC
TRBV6-4,.,few,TRBJ1-1,CASRVRPNTEAFF,TGTGCCAGCAGGGTGAGACCGAACACTGAAGCTTTCTTT
TRBV12-3/TRBV12-4,TRBD1,many,TRBJ1-1,CASSFQGGEAFF,TGTGCCAGCAGTTTTCAGGGGGGTGAAGCTTTCTTT
TRBV19,TRBD2,few,TRBJ2-1,CASSTWTSGSNSEQFF,TGTGCCAGTAGTACGTGGACTAGCGGGAGTAACTCTGAGCAGTTCTTC
TRBV12-3/TRBV12-4,.,many,TRBJ2-3,CASSLAAPDTQYF,TGTGCCAGCAGTTTAGCCGCGCCAGATACGCAGTATTTT
TRBV20-1,.,.,TRBJ2-7,CSARALLAHSLQYF,TGCAGTGCTAGAGCTTTACTAGCTCACTCGCTGCAGTACTTC
TRBV11-1,TRBD1,.,TRBJ1-5,CASSFAPPNRDRGQPQHF,TGTGCCAGCAGCTTTGCGCCCCCAAACCGGGACAGAGGACAGCCCCAGCATTTT